The TCR beta chain described here comes from a study of T cell repertoires in cytomegalovirus infection. Study details: Matching HLA type and CMV infection were both indicated by public TCR beta signatures.

Note on this clonotype: Its antigen is unidentified.

From germline, CDR1 is MNHEY and CDR2 SMNVEV (reference sequence). The trim removed 6 bases at V and 8 bases at J, leaving 4 bases unmatched. The CDR3 contains 12 residues. TCRdb re-analysed the reads in MiXCR, keeping a single row per CDR3 protein. The sample lists around 900,000 distinct CDR3 sequences, roughly 30% occurring once. This receptor was obtained from a human donor in good health (CMV status not recorded). Some clones in this sample may be carry-over from other donors' samples. The rearrangement uses TRBV27 and TRBJ1-2; TRBD1 aligns across 9 bases. Sequencing used cultured CD8+ T cells from PBMCs, obtained from culture after CMV antigen stimulation. The CDR3 DNA follows: TGTGCCAGCAGAGGACAGGGGATAGGCTACACCTTC. Its translation is CASRGQGIGYTF.